Presented here are 16 T cell receptor beta chains from one specimen sequenced in a study of Ad26.COV2.S vaccination and SARS-CoV-2 variants. Treatment given: some 19 received Ad26.COV2.S at low or high dose, single or two shots; about 5 received placebo; per-sample allocation not given. Following the first vaccine or placebo injection, samples were taken on day 63. The table came from immunoSEQ multiplex PCR; TCRdb's copy has only in-frame clones and leaves some out. The data show a few hundred thousand clones, with approximately 90% seen just once and around 1.7% held by the top ten. Sequences were derived from peripheral blood, sampled in a trial of Ad26.COV2.S vaccine versus placebo. These receptors were collected from a person aged 18-65 years who received the Ad26.COV2.S COVID-19 vaccine or a placebo.

The V and J genes are TRBV7-2 and TRBJ2-2, with TRBD1 matching over 8 bases. The junction had 10 bases not matched to a gene; V was cut back by 3 bases and J by 7 bases. This CDR3 is 16 amino acids long. CDR1 is SGHTA, CDR2 FQGNSA, per germline. This chain's CDR3 is CASSFFKQGGIGELFF. DNA for the CDR3: TGTGCCAGCAGCTTTTTTAAACAGGGGGGTATCGGGGAGCTGTTTTTT. Full variable domain (rest looked up from reference TRBV7-2 and TRBJ2-2): GAGVSQSPSNKVTEKGKDVELRCDPISGHTALYWYRQSLGQGLEFLIYFQGNSAPDKSGLPSDRFSAERTGGSVSTLTIQRTQQEDSAVYLCASSFFKQGGIGELFFGEGSRLTVL.

The rearrangement links TRBV6-2 or TRBV6-3 to TRBJ2-7; the match to TRBD1 covers 9 bases. From germline, CDR1 is MNHEY and CDR2 SVGEGT. The CDR3 totals 15 residues. With V trimmed by 2 bases and J by 5 bases, 7 bases remained unmatched. The chain's CDR3 is CASSYGGTGSHEQYF. CDR3 in DNA: TGTGCCAGCAGTTACGGCGGGACAGGGTCCCACGAGCAGTACTTC.

The chain uses TRBV2 and TRBJ1-3, with D perhaps TRBD1 (5 bases). Germline assignment: CDR1 SNHLY and CDR2 FYNNEI. The V and J ends lost 3 bases and 9 bases respectively, with 9 bases between them. This CDR3 is 12 amino acids long. The CDR3: CASSDPGTTIYF. The CDR3 nucleotides are TGTGCCAGCAGTGACCCAGGGACCACCATATATTTT.

The chain recombines TRBV5-4 with TRBJ1-1; D uncertain. The CDR3 extends over 14 amino acids. Between the trimmed V and J ends, which lost 4 bases and 1 base, there was a span of 11 bases. The V gene's germline CDR1 is SGHNT and CDR2 YYREEE (reference sequence). For the CDR3, the DNA is TGTGCCAGCAGCCCCCGACCGGGGAACACTGAAGCTTTCTTT. Its protein product is CASSPRPGNTEAFF.

The V and J genes are TRBV4-3 and TRBJ1-1, with D possibly matching TRBD1 (6 bases). Germline V gene lookup returns CDR1 LGHNA and CDR2 YSLEER. V was trimmed by 3 bases and J by 3 bases, leaving 11 bases between them. The CDR3 spans 14 residues. CDR3 nucleotide sequence: TGCGCCAGCAGCCACGGGGGGGCGGACACTGAAGCTTTCTTT. It yields the protein CASSHGGADTEAFF.

The chain joins TRBV7-2 to TRBJ1-3; D remains ambiguous. With 5 bases removed from V and 0 bases from J, the gap between germline ends came to 11 bases. There are 15 residues in the CDR3. The germline gives CDR1 SGHTA, CDR2 FQGNSA. The CDR3 region has the DNA TGTGCCAGCAGCCCCAACCCAATCTCTGGAAACACCATATATTTT. Its protein is CASSPNPISGNTIYF.

As to this clone: Other DNA sequences from this sample encode an identical CDR3 as well. V and J are TRBV2 and TRBJ2-5, with 11 bases aligning to TRBD2. V was pared by 4 bases and J by 2 bases, with 0 bases of the junction left unmatched. The CDR3 has 14 residues. From germline, CDR1 is SNHLY and CDR2 FYNNEI. The CDR3 bases are TGTGCCAGCAGTGGACTAGCGGGACAAGAGACCCAGTACTTC. It encodes CASSGLAGQETQYF.

The V gene is TRBV6-5, the J gene TRBJ1-2, with D hard to call. The CDR3 spans 13 residues. V was cut by 8 bases and J by 2 bases, with 12 bases left in between. Germline-derived CDR1 and CDR2 are MNHEY and SVGAGI. CDR3: CASAISWNYGYTF. CDR3 DNA sequence: TGTGCCAGCGCTATAAGTTGGAACTATGGCTACACCTTC.

The chain links TRBV3-1 (or the pseudogene TRBV3-2) to TRBJ1-2; D is undetermined. The ends were cut back, 0 bases at V and 7 bases at J, with 6 bases in the middle. Germline V lookup: CDR1 LGHDT, CDR2 YNNKEL (reference sequence). The CDR3 runs to 12 residues. The CDR3 bases are TGTGCCAGCAGCCAAGACGAGTTTGGCTACACCTTC. Translated: CASSQDEFGYTF.

This clone was seen a single time. This rearrangement joins TRBV9 to TRBJ2-3; D is possibly TRBD2 (5 bases). Germline V gene data show CDR1 as SGDLS and CDR2 as YYNGEE. The CDR3 is 15 residues long. The V end lost 2 bases, the J end lost 2 bases, and 12 bases lay between the germline ends. The chain's CDR3 is CASSVDSYYTDTQYF. The CDR3 DNA follows: TGTGCCAGCAGCGTGGACTCTTATTACACAGATACGCAGTATTTT.

V is TRBV27 and J is TRBJ2-1, with 9 positions matching TRBD2. Germline values: CDR1 MNHEY, CDR2 SMNVEV (reference sequence). The CDR3 spans 18 residues. V trimming: 2 bases; J trimming: 0 bases; junction bases outside the gene matches: 8. Written as DNA, the CDR3 is TGTGCCAGCAGTTTACTTACCAGCGGGGGGACCTCCTACAATGAGCAGTTCTTC. Translated, it gives CASSLLTSGGTSYNEQFF.

The chain carries TRBV20-1 and TRBJ1-1; no clear D. This CDR3 spans 11 amino acids. The V and J ends lost 7 bases and 3 bases respectively, with 9 bases between them. From germline, CDR1 is DFQATT and CDR2 SNEGSKA (reference sequence). CDR3 DNA: TGCAGTGTAGTAGAGTACACTGAAGCTTTCTTT. Translated: CSVVEYTEAFF.

DNA of the CDR3: TGTGCCAGCAGCTTATTACAGAGCAACACTGAAGCTTTCTTT. Amino acid sequence: CASSLLQSNTEAFF. J is TRBJ1-1 and V is TRBV7-9; D remains unclear. Per germline, CDR1 SEHNR and CDR2 FQNEAQ (reference sequence). V was shortened by 2 bases and J by 2 bases, with 9 bases between the two germline ends. CDR3 length equals 14 residues.

The V call is TRBV20-1, the J call TRBJ1-1; a possible D gene is TRBD1 (6 bases). This CDR3 is 11 amino acids long. Germline V gene lookup returns CDR1 DFQATT and CDR2 SNEGSKA (reference sequence). Trimming removed 1 base at V and 8 bases at J, with 8 bases between. CDR3 nucleotide sequence: TGCAGTGCTAGAGGGACAGCCGAAGCTTTCTTT. Protein product: CSARGTAEAFF.

The chain links TRBV19 to TRBJ2-7; tentative D call: TRBD2 (7 bases). V lost 4 bases, J lost 2 bases, and 15 bases lay in between. CDR3 size: 15 residues. CDR1 and CDR2 from the germline V gene are LNHDA and SQIVND (reference sequence). CDR3 protein: CASSKGGTGTYEQYF. The DNA of the CDR3 is TGTGCCAGTAGTAAGGGGGGGACTGGAACCTACGAGCAGTACTTC.

This clone has just one count. V usage is TRBV7-9 and J usage is TRBJ2-3, with no clear D. CDR1 is SEHNR, CDR2 FQNEAQ, per germline (reference sequence). The V end lost 1 base, the J end lost 4 bases, and 12 bases lay between the germline ends. This CDR3 has 15 residues. The CDR3 region is CASSLGVVTADTQYF. CDR3 coding DNA: TGTGCCAGCAGCTTAGGGGTTGTTACAGCAGATACGCAGTATTTT. Combining the CDR3 with reference TRBV7-9 and TRBJ2-3 gives the whole variable domain DTGVSQNPRHKITKRGQNVTFRCDPISEHNRLYWYRQTLGQGPEFLTYFQNEAQLEKSRLLSDRFSAERPKGSFSTLEIQRTEQGDSAMYLCASSLGVVTADTQYFGPGTRLTVL.